This T cell receptor beta chain was captured in a study of long-term antiretroviral therapy in people with HIV. Sequencing used immunoSEQ v3.0 at survey level. Libraries were prepared by immunoSEQ multiplex PCR; TCRdb keeps only in-frame clonotypes and omits some of them. The repertoire holds more than 25,000 clones, more than 85% seen once, with approximately 6.8% in the top ten. Findings of the study overall: Therapy changes, viral resistance and ART adherence were not documented in the available data. Specimen acquisition occurred between the mid-2000s and the late 2010s, potentially under older ART regimens. The repertoire was dominated at all time points by clones expanded before ART.

Looked up from germline, CDR1 is SGHTA and CDR2 is FQGNSA. Losses at the gene ends were 5 bases for V and 7 bases for J; bases not matched to a gene: 10. The CDR3 is made up of 14 amino acids. As to this clone: The antigen is not known.

This clonotype was obtained from a woman between 35 and 50 years old with HIV. The sequencing used unsorted PBMCs, collected around 6.5 years after starting antiretroviral therapy. The rearrangement joins TRBV7-2 to TRBJ1-2, with 7 bases aligning to TRBD1. Here the CDR3 DNA reads TGTGCCAGCAGCGGGGACAGCCCCCGTAGTGGCTACACCTTC. This encodes CASSGDSPRSGYTF.